This TCR beta chain came from a study of T cell changes during pregnancy in multiple sclerosis. This table comes from immunoSEQ multiplex PCR, and its TCRdb copy is limited to in-frame clones, with some not included. Among 98,000 or so clones, 93% were seen once, and the ten largest hold 0.99%. The CDR3 has 15 amino acids. Trimming at V came to 6 bases and at J to 8 bases, leaving 13 bases not matched to a gene. Germline V gene data show CDR1 as MNHNS and CDR2 as SASEGT. The receptor comes from a female donor with multiple sclerosis, enrolled in a pregnancy study. Sequencing was performed on peripheral blood, taken after pregnancy. The chain combines TRBV6-1 with TRBJ2-1; 7 positions agree with TRBD2. This chain's CDR3 is CASRQTSFITDEQFF. The CDR3, as DNA: TGTGCCAGCAGGCAGACTAGCTTTATTACGGATGAGCAGTTCTTC.